Each of the 19 T cell receptor beta chains below was sequenced from the same sample in a study of cytomegalovirus exposure and HLA in healthy donors. The PCR made use of 60 Vbeta and 13 Jbeta primers. The repertoire was sequenced with immunoSEQ multiplex PCR; TCRdb's copy has only in-frame clones and lacks some. Here the sample spans over 95,000 clones, about 80% being singletons. Specimen: PBMCs. Receptor source: a human donor in good health.

The chain recombines TRBV19 with TRBJ2-1, with TRBD2 matching 7 bases. The V and J ends lost 6 bases and 0 bases, in that order; junction bases with no gene match: 8. Germline-derived CDR1 and CDR2 are LNHDA and SQIVND (reference sequence). The CDR3 has 16 amino acids. CDR3: CASRGGGGLSYNEQFF. The CDR3 coding sequence is TGTGCCAGTAGGGGAGGCGGGGGACTCTCCTACAATGAGCAGTTCTTC.

The J gene is TRBJ1-2, the V gene TRBV6-1; 8 nucleotides line up with TRBD1. Germline CDR1 is MNHNS and CDR2 is SASEGT. With V trimmed by 3 bases and J by 3 bases, 9 bases remained unmatched. CDR3 length equals 16 residues. The CDR3 DNA reads TGTGCCAGCAGTGAGACAGGGGCCCGAGGAGACTATGGCTACACCTTC. It codes for CASSETGARGDYGYTF.

V and J are TRBV5-8 and TRBJ2-1; D not certain. CDR3 size: 15 residues. The ends were cut back, 1 base at V and 0 bases at J, with 8 bases in the middle. Germline values: CDR1 SGHTS, CDR2 YDEGEE. The CDR3 sequence: CASSLLSSSYNEQFF. CDR3 in DNA: TGTGCCAGCAGCTTGTTGTCTTCCTCCTACAATGAGCAGTTCTTC.

The sample holds a few counts of this clone. The chain couples TRBV6-4 to TRBJ2-3; tentative D call: TRBD1 (6 bases). CDR1 is MRHNA and CDR2 is SNTAGT in the germline V gene. The CDR3 has 15 amino acids. The V end lost 5 bases, the J end lost 4 bases, and 16 bases lay between the germline ends. The CDR3 sequence: CASSNGGSGADTQYF. The CDR3 nucleotides are TGTGCCAGCAGTAATGGGGGCTCGGGCGCAGATACGCAGTATTTT.

This clone was detected a few times. Other DNA sequences in the sample encode the same CDR3. The chain combines TRBV18 with TRBJ2-3; D ambiguous. V dropped 6 bases and J dropped 3 bases, with 7 bases sitting between them. This CDR3 is 12 amino acids long. The germline V gene has CDR1 KGHSH and CDR2 LQKENI. CDR3 nucleotides: TGTGCCAGCTCCCCCTATACAGATACGCAGTATTTT. Residues: CASSPYTDTQYF.

V gene TRBV28 combines with J gene TRBJ2-6; TRBD1 might be the D (5 bases). Germline CDR1 is MDHEN and CDR2 is SYDVKM. CDR3 length: 18 amino acids. V shed 7 bases and J shed 0 bases, with 19 bases lying between them. CDR3 nucleotides: TGTGCCAGCACAGGTGCCACTACAGGCATCTCTGGGGCCAACGTCCTGACTTTC. Its protein product is CASTGATTGISGANVLTF.

The CDR3: CASSQPDRAGNTIYF. As DNA, the CDR3 is TGTGCCAGCAGCCAGCCGGACAGGGCCGGAAACACCATATATTTT. This rearrangement joins TRBV5-4 to TRBJ1-3; TRBD1 aligns across 8 bases. With V trimmed by 4 bases and J by 4 bases, 7 bases remained unmatched. The germline V gene has CDR1 SGHNT and CDR2 YYREEE (reference sequence). The CDR3 spans 15 residues. The full variable domain, in which reference TRBV5-4 and TRBJ1-3 provide the parts outside the CDR3, is ETGVTQSPTHLIKTRGQQVTLRCSSQSGHNTVSWYQQALGQGPQFIFQYYREEENGRGNFPPRFSGLQFPNYSSELNVNALELDDSALYLCASSQPDRAGNTIYFGEGSWLTVV.

J is TRBJ1-1 and V is TRBV7-9; 9 nucleotides line up with TRBD1. With V trimmed by 5 bases and J by 3 bases, 7 bases remained unmatched. The germline CDR1 and CDR2 sequences are SEHNR and FQNEAQ (reference sequence). The CDR3 loop spans 15 amino acids. CDR3 bases: TGTGCCAGCAGCCGGGGGACAGGGTGGGACACTGAAGCTTTCTTT. Protein product: CASSRGTGWDTEAFF.

The chain uses TRBV5-1 and TRBJ2-3; 7 nucleotides agree with TRBD2. CDR1 SGHRS and CDR2 YFSETQ come from the germline V gene. The ends lost 5 bases at V and 2 bases at J; junction bases unmatched: 5. The CDR3 totals 14 residues. As DNA, the CDR3 is TGCGCCAGCAGATCAGCGGGAAACACAGATACGCAGTATTTT. It encodes CASRSAGNTDTQYF.

The chain has TRBV6-5 and TRBJ2-1, with D tentatively TRBD1 (6 bases). This CDR3 spans 13 amino acids. V lost 7 bases to trimming and J lost 1 base, with 8 bases between them. Germline loops: CDR1 MNHEY, CDR2 SVGAGI. The DNA for the CDR3 is TGTGCCAGCAAGGGGGAATCCTACAATGAGCAGTTCTTC. Its translation: CASKGESYNEQFF.

V gene TRBV29-1 combines with J gene TRBJ1-4; 9 bases match TRBD1. CDR1 is SQVTM and CDR2 is ANQGSEA in the germline V gene. The V and J ends lost 7 bases and 2 bases, in that order; junction bases with no gene match: 5. The CDR3 totals 14 residues. The CDR3 nucleotides read TGCAGCGCCGCCGGGACAGGGACTAATGAAAAACTGTTTTTT. The encoded protein is CSAAGTGTNEKLFF.

Only a few counts were recorded for this clone. The gene calls are TRBV5-1 and TRBJ1-4; tentatively, D is TRBD1 (6 bases). The germline V and J ends were trimmed by 2 bases and 3 bases, with 8 bases remaining between them. Germline V gene sequence: CDR1 SGHRS, CDR2 YFSETQ. The CDR3 sequence is 14 residues long. CDR3 nucleotide sequence: TGCGCCAGCAGCTTAGGACAGTCTAATGAAAAACTGTTTTTT. Its translation is CASSLGQSNEKLFF.

The chain has TRBV30 and TRBJ2-4; D is uncertain. This CDR3 is built from 15 residues. Trimming cost V 1 base and J 3 bases, with 13 bases left between them. Germline V gene sequence: CDR1 GTSNPN, CDR2 SVGIG (reference sequence). The CDR3: CAWSENSMSKNIQYF. CDR3 DNA sequence: TGTGCCTGGAGTGAGAATAGCATGAGCAAAAACATTCAGTACTTC.

The chain links TRBV29-1 to TRBJ2-5; 11 positions agree with TRBD2. The ends lost 4 bases at V and 10 bases at J; junction bases unmatched: 14. There are 15 residues in the CDR3. Germline CDR1 and CDR2: SQVTM and ANQGSEA. Here the CDR3 DNA reads TGCAGCGTTGGACGAATTAGCGGGGGGGGGAGGGGCCAGTACTTC. This sequence encodes CSVGRISGGGRGQYF.

The V gene is TRBV19, the J gene TRBJ2-3; tentatively, D is TRBD1 (5 bases). This CDR3 has 14 amino acids. Trimming cost V 0 bases and J 6 bases, with 10 bases left between them. The germline V gene has CDR1 LNHDA and CDR2 SQIVND (reference sequence). This CDR3 is CASSIDRVADTQYF. The CDR3, as DNA: TGTGCCAGTAGTATAGACAGGGTCGCTGATACGCAGTATTTT.

This chain uses TRBV9 with TRBJ2-7, with 10 bases aligning to TRBD1. J was trimmed by 3 bases and V by 4 bases; bases with no gene match: 7. The CDR3 covers 15 residues. Germline values: CDR1 SGDLS, CDR2 YYNGEE. The CDR3 reads CASSRTGQGNYEQYF. The CDR3 nucleotides are TGTGCCAGCAGCCGGACGGGACAGGGGAACTACGAGCAGTACTTC.

This clone was found once. The rearrangement joins TRBV6-1 to TRBJ2-2; 10 nucleotides agree with TRBD1. The germline V gene encodes CDR1 MNHNS and CDR2 SASEGT. Trimming took 1 base from V and 3 from J; bases not matched to a gene: 11. The CDR3 covers 19 residues. CDR3 coding DNA: TGTGCCAGCAGTGAAGACATGGGACAGGGGTTTTCCCACACCGGGGAGCTGTTTTTT. Translating gives CASSEDMGQGFSHTGELFF.

V and J are TRBV4-1 and TRBJ2-3, with D maybe TRBD1 (5 bases). This CDR3 has 14 residues. Germline V gene sequence: CDR1 MGHRA, CDR2 YSYEKL. V lost 6 bases, J lost 3 bases, and 13 bases lay in between. Written as DNA, the CDR3 is TGCGCCAGCAGTAAGGTCCAGGGTACAGATACGCAGTATTTT. This sequence encodes CASSKVQGTDTQYF.

This clone turned up a few times. The J gene is TRBJ2-7, the V gene TRBV28; tentatively, D is TRBD2 (6 bases). The ends were cut back, 5 bases at V and 2 bases at J, with 19 bases in the middle. Germline lookup yields CDR1 MDHEN and CDR2 SYDVKM. The CDR3 loop spans 16 amino acids. The CDR3 is CASSPPAGFNPYEQYF. In DNA form, the CDR3 reads TGTGCCAGCAGTCCCCCCGCGGGATTCAACCCCTACGAGCAGTACTTC. The full variable domain, completed using reference TRBV28 and TRBJ2-7, is DVKVTQSSRYLVKRTGEKVFLECVQDMDHENMFWYRQDPGLGLRLIYFSYDVKMKEKGDIPEGYSVSREKKERFSLILESASTNQTSMYLCASSPPAGFNPYEQYFGPGTRLTVT.